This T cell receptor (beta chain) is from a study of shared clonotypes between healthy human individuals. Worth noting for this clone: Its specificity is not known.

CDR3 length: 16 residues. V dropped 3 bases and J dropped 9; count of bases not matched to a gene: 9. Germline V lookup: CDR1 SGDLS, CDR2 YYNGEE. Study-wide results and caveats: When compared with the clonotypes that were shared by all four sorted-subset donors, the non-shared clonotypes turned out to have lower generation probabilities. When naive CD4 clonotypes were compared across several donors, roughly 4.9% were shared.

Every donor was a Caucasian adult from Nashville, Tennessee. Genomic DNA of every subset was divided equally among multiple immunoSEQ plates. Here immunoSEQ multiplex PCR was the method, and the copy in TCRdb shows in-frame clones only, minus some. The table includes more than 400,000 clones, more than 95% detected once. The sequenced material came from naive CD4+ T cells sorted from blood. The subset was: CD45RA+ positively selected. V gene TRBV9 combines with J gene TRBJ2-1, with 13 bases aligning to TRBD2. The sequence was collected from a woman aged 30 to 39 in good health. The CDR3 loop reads CASSARPGLAGIEQFF. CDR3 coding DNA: TGTGCCAGCAGCGCCCGACCGGGACTAGCGGGAATTGAGCAGTTCTTC.